The next 6 T cell receptor beta chains were all read from a single sample in a study of blood T cells in healthy people across ages. A second PCR, run for about 6 to 11 cycles, used a sample-barcoded 5' primer plus a J-beta primer mix. Using its own MiXCR run on the 5' RACE reads, TCRdb lists one record per CDR3 protein. The sample shows some 1.4 million distinct CDR3 sequences, 42% of them seen only once. Sequenced: blood. The receptors derive from a woman aged 18-30 years in good health.

The chain has TRBV28 and TRBJ1-4; D is unclear. Germline values: CDR1 MDHEN, CDR2 SYDVKM. The CDR3 sequence is 16 residues long. V lost 3 bases and J lost 5, with 16 bases in between. CDR3 nucleotide sequence: TGTGCCAGCAGTTTTGAATGGGGTCTCGGAAATGAAAAACTGTTTTTT. Translating gives CASSFEWGLGNEKLFF.

This clonotype has only a few counts. This chain joins TRBV5-1 and TRBJ2-3; perhaps TRBD2 as D (7 bases). V dropped 1 base and J dropped 5 bases, with 14 bases sitting between them. Looked up from germline, CDR1 is SGHRS and CDR2 is YFSETQ. This CDR3 is built from 15 residues. CDR3 amino acids: CASSLTGGPGDTQYF. The CDR3 DNA reads as TGCGCCAGCAGCTTGACGGGGGGCCCGGGAGATACGCAGTATTTT. Complete variable domain (other parts from reference TRBV5-1 and TRBJ2-3): KAGVTQTPRYLIKTRGQQVTLSCSPISGHRSVSWYQQTPGQGLQFLFEYFSETQRNKGNFPGRFSGRQFSNSRSEMNVSTLELGDSALYLCASSLTGGPGDTQYFGPGTRLTVL.

This clonotype has just a few counts. The chain employs TRBV4-1 and TRBJ2-2; the D gene could be TRBD1 or TRBD2 (6 bases each). The CDR3 has 15 amino acids. V was trimmed by 5 bases and J by 2 bases, leaving 12 bases between them. Germline CDR1 and CDR2: MGHRA and YSYEKL. The CDR3 nucleotides are TGCGCCAGCAGCGGAGGGGGAGTAAACACCGGGGAGCTGTTTTTT. As protein: CASSGGGVNTGELFF.

This clonotype was observed a few times. V is TRBV6-5 and J is TRBJ2-1, with 9 bases identical to TRBD2. In germline, CDR1 is MNHEY, CDR2 SVGAGI. The CDR3 length is 15 residues. V was clipped by 6 bases and J by 6 bases; unmatched bases: 9. The CDR3 protein is CASSTQAGGGNEQFF. The CDR3 region has the DNA TGTGCCAGCAGCACACAAGCGGGAGGAGGCAATGAGCAGTTCTTC.

The chain links TRBV20-1 to TRBJ2-7; TRBD1 is a possible D gene (6 bases). Germline V CDR1 and CDR2: DFQATT, SNEGSKA (reference sequence). There are 14 residues in the CDR3. V was clipped by 0 bases and J by 4 bases, with 13 bases between them. This CDR3 is CSARDGAGAYEQYF. As DNA, the CDR3 is TGCAGTGCTAGAGATGGCGCAGGGGCGTACGAGCAGTACTTC.

In this sample, this clonotype turned up a few times. The CDR3 spells CASSRSGAALQFGEQFF. CDR3 bases: TGTGCCAGCAGTCGAAGCGGGGCCGCGCTACAATTCGGTGAGCAGTTCTTC. The V call is TRBV14, the J call TRBJ2-1; 7 positions match TRBD2. CDR1 is SGHDN, CDR2 FVKESK, per germline. CDR3 length equals 17 residues. J lost 9 bases, V lost 6 bases, and 20 bases had no gene match.